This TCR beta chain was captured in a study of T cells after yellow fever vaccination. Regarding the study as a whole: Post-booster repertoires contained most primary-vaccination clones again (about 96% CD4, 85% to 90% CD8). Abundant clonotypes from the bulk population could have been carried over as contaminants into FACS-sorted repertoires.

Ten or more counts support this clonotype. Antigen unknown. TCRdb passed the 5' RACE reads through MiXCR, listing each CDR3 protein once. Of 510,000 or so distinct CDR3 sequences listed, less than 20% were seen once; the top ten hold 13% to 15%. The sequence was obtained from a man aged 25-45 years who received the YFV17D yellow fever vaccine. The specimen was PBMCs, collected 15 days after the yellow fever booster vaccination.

The DNA of the CDR3 is TGTGCCAGCAGCCCTGGACCGAGCACAGATACGCAGTATTTT. Encoded protein: CASSPGPSTDTQYF. The V and J genes are TRBV7-2 and TRBJ2-3; D call uncertain. This CDR3 is built from 14 residues. The V gene lost 5 bases and the J gene lost 0 bases, with 9 bases spanning the gap. Germline V gene lookup returns CDR1 SGHTA and CDR2 FQGNSA.